The clone carrying this T cell receptor (beta chain) showed up just once. The sample comes from a study of blood T cell repertoires in COVID-19. Overall study context: Samples taken during acute and convalescent COVID-19 were collected in the United States, Italy and Spain. Sources were T cells, B-cell-depleted T cells, or PBMCs; the material itself was cDNA or gDNA.

In germline, CDR1 is SGDLS, CDR2 YYNGEE. The CDR3 is 15 amino acids. V shed 4 bases, J shed 7 bases, and the junction held 7 bases outside the gene matches. Data came from immunoSEQ multiplex PCR; TCRdb stores just in-frame clones and leaves some out. In the table there are 340,000 or so clones, around 88% of which are singletons. This sequence was found in a man aged 30-40 years with active or convalescent COVID-19. The sample was peripheral blood. The chain has TRBV9 and TRBJ2-3; TRBD2 agrees at 12 bases. The CDR3 DNA follows: TGTGCCAGCAGCTACCGGACTAGCGGGGAACATACGCAGTATTTT. It translates to CASSYRTSGEHTQYF.